This entry describes one T cell receptor (beta chain). Its specificity is not known. The entry originates in a study of cytomegalovirus exposure and HLA in healthy donors. The PCR ran on 60 Vbeta and 13 Jbeta primers. Data came from immunoSEQ multiplex PCR; TCRdb stores just in-frame clones and leaves some out. The repertoire holds some 180,000 clones, 70% to 85% seen once, with approximately 4.7% in the top ten. Study conclusions and caveats: DRB1 had the most TCR associations and HLA-C the fewest, a later analysis found, with rates varying by HLA locus.

This CDR3 contains 15 residues. The ends lost 1 base at V and 1 base at J; junction bases unmatched: 0. Looked up from germline, CDR1 is MNHNS and CDR2 is SASEGT. The chain recombines TRBV6-1 with TRBJ1-1, with TRBD1 matching 10 bases. This sequence was found in a woman aged 30 to 39 in good health and CMV-seropositive. Specimen: PBMCs. CDR3 DNA: TGTGCCAGCAGTGAAGGACAGGGGGCGAACACTGAAGCTTTCTTT. Translation: CASSEGQGANTEAFF.